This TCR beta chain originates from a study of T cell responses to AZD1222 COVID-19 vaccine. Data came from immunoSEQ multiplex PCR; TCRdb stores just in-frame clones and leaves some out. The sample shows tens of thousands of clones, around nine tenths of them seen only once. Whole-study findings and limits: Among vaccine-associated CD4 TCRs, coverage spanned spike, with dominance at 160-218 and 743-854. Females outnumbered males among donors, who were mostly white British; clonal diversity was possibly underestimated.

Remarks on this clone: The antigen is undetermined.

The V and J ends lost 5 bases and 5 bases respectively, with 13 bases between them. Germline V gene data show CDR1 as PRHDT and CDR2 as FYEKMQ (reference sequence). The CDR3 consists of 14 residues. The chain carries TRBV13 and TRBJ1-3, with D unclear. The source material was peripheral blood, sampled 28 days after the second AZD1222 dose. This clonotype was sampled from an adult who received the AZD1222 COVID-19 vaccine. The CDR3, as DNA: TGTGCCAGCAGCGAACGGAAGGGAAGAAACACCATATATTTT. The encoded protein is CASSERKGRNTIYF.